These T cell receptor beta chains were read from a single sample in a study of blood T cell repertoires in COVID-19. The method was immunoSEQ multiplex PCR; TCRdb's version includes in-frame clones alone and lacks a portion of them. This table has fewer than 60,000 clones, more than 70% appearing once. Sequences were obtained from peripheral blood. The source of these receptors is a woman aged 80 or over with acute or convalescent COVID-19. CDR3s include the opening cysteine and the closing phenylalanine or tryptophan. D genes are given only for firm matches. A clone size is listed for some rows: how often the clone was seen (once, few, many), or a class if it is expanded.

clone_size	v_call	d_call	cdr3_length	j_call	cdr3_aa	cdr3_nt
NA	TRBV24-1	NA	13	TRBJ2-3	CATSDPSTDTQYF	TGTGCCACCAGTGATCCTAGCACAGATACGCAGTATTTT
NA	TRBV7-3	NA	15	TRBJ1-6	CASSLRSSFNSPLHF	TGTGCCAGCAGCTTAAGGAGCAGTTTCAATTCACCCCTCCACTTT
NA	TRBV6-5	NA	15	TRBJ1-2	CASSLLSAVPYGYTF	TGTGCCAGCAGCCTCCTTTCCGCAGTGCCCTATGGCTACACCTTC
NA	TRBV11-2	NA	14	TRBJ1-3	CASRFNQATNTIYF	TGTGCCAGCAGGTTTAACCAGGCCACAAACACCATATATTTT
NA	TRBV29-1	NA	13	TRBJ1-1	CSVSGEVDTEAFF	TGCAGCGTCAGCGGGGAAGTGGACACTGAAGCTTTCTTT
NA	TRBV28	NA	14	TRBJ2-7	CASSSRPPSYEQYF	TGTGCCAGCAGTTCCAGGCCGCCCTCCTACGAGCAGTACTTC
NA	TRBV4-2	TRBD1	15	TRBJ2-5	CASSPRQGDRETQYF	TGTGCCAGCAGCCCCAGACAGGGGGATCGAGAGACCCAGTACTTC
NA	TRBV4-1	TRBD1	16	TRBJ1-5	CASSITGEGSNQPQHF	TGCGCCAGCAGCATTACAGGGGAAGGGAGCAATCAGCCCCAGCATTTT
once	TRBV20-1	NA	14	TRBJ1-2	CSASFRGGNYGYTF	TGCAGTGCTAGTTTTAGGGGGGGTAACTATGGCTACACCTTC
NA	TRBV7-9	NA	14	TRBJ1-1	CASSLGPANTEAFF	TGTGCCAGCAGCTTAGGGCCCGCGAACACTGAAGCTTTCTTT
NA	TRBV7-9	TRBD1	16	TRBJ2-1	CASSPQGAKGYNEQFF	TGTGCCAGCAGCCCGCAGGGGGCCAAGGGGTACAATGAGCAGTTCTTC
NA	TRBV5-6	TRBD1	17	TRBJ2-4	CASSSGTGAVAKNIQYF	TGTGCCAGCAGCTCCGGGACAGGGGCCGTAGCCAAAAACATTCAGTACTTC
few	TRBV29-1	NA	11	TRBJ1-3	CSGGQGNTIYF	TGCAGCGGCGGACAGGGAAACACCATATATTTT
NA	TRBV19	NA	15	TRBJ1-2	CASRTTPTANYGYTF	TGTGCCAGTAGGACCACCCCGACAGCGAACTATGGCTACACCTTC
NA	TRBV5-1	TRBD1	13	TRBJ1-2	CASSLEGGDGYTF	TGCGCCAGCAGCTTGGAAGGGGGCGATGGCTACACCTTC
NA	TRBV28	NA	17	TRBJ1-5	CASSPPGKDYSNQPQHF	TGTGCCAGCAGTCCCCCGGGGAAGGACTATAGCAATCAGCCCCAGCATTTT
NA	TRBV19	NA	15	TRBJ2-7	CASSMPTVYPYEQYF	TGTGCCAGTAGTATGCCGACAGTTTATCCCTACGAGCAGTACTTC
NA	TRBV5-1	TRBD2	15	TRBJ2-1	CASSLVGGGYNEQFF	TGCGCCAGCAGCTTGGTCGGGGGGGGATACAATGAGCAGTTCTTC
medium-sized	TRBV6-5	TRBD1	15	TRBJ1-1	CASRRGQGLYTEAFF	TGTGCCAGCAGGAGGGGACAGGGGTTGTACACTGAAGCTTTCTTT
NA	TRBV19	NA	13	TRBJ2-1	CASSIGAKNEQFF	TGTGCCAGTAGTATAGGGGCAAAGAATGAGCAGTTCTTC
NA	TRBV7-8	NA	14	TRBJ1-6	CASSIGTRNSPLHF	TGTGCCAGCAGCATCGGGACAAGAAATTCACCCCTCCACTTT
NA	TRBV11-2	TRBD2	15	TRBJ2-1	CASNPGGGRYGEQFF	TGTGCCAGCAACCCGGGAGGGGGACGCTACGGTGAGCAGTTCTTC
NA	TRBV16	TRBD1	13	TRBJ1-3	CASSHNVGQGIYF	TGTGCCAGCAGCCACAACGTGGGACAGGGGATATATTTT
NA	TRBV19	TRBD2	17	TRBJ2-2	CASSTPPSGIWPGELFF	TGTGCCAGTAGTACCCCCCCAAGCGGGATTTGGCCCGGGGAGCTGTTTTTT
NA	TRBV6-5	NA	15	TRBJ2-1	CASSIAEVAYNEQFF	TGTGCCAGCAGTATAGCGGAGGTGGCCTACAATGAGCAGTTCTTC
NA	TRBV23-1	NA	15	TRBJ2-1	CASSCQVPSYNEQFF	TGCGCCAGCAGTTGTCAGGTCCCTTCTTACAATGAGCAGTTCTTC
NA	TRBV2	NA	13	TRBJ2-5	CASNLGLQETQYF	TGTGCCAGCAACCTAGGACTACAAGAGACCCAGTACTTC
NA	TRBV9	TRBD1	16	TRBJ2-2	CASSVTTGANTGELFF	TGTGCCAGCAGCGTAACGACAGGGGCGAACACCGGGGAGCTGTTTTTT
NA	TRBV7-2	NA	13	TRBJ1-2	CASSFGGSGGYTF	TGTGCCAGCAGCTTTGGGGGGTCAGGGGGCTACACCTTC
NA	TRBV15	NA	15	TRBJ2-1	CATSRAGPPDNEQFF	TGTGCCACCAGCAGAGCCGGTCCCCCCGACAATGAGCAGTTCTTC
NA	TRBV5-1	NA	15	TRBJ1-6	CASSMDPVGDSPLHF	TGCGCCAGCAGCATGGACCCAGTAGGGGATTCACCCCTCCACTTT
NA	TRBV28	NA	14	TRBJ1-1	CASSLRSAYREAFF	TGTGCCAGCAGTTTGAGGTCTGCTTATAGGGAAGCTTTCTTT
NA	TRBV7-9	TRBD2	15	TRBJ2-3	CASSLAATGTDTQYF	TGTGCCAGCAGCCTAGCGGCAACAGGCACAGATACGCAGTATTTT
NA	TRBV18	NA	15	TRBJ2-1	CASSPSTGSYNEQFF	TGTGCCAGCTCACCATCGACCGGGTCCTACAATGAGCAGTTCTTC
NA	TRBV3-1/TRBV3-2	NA	14	TRBJ2-2	CASSWTYNTGELFF	TGTGCCAGCAGCTGGACTTATAACACCGGGGAGCTGTTTTTT
NA	TRBV15	NA	17	TRBJ1-6	CATSRDYSNPTNSPLHF	TGTGCCACCAGCAGAGATTATAGCAATCCCACCAATTCACCCCTCCACTTT
NA	TRBV3-1/TRBV3-2	TRBD2	16	TRBJ2-3	CASSQEWRGGTDTQYF	TGTGCCAGCAGCCAAGAATGGCGGGGGGGCACAGATACGCAGTATTTT
NA	TRBV18	NA	15	TRBJ1-1	CASSPRQQMNTEAFF	TGTGCCAGCTCACCACGACAGCAGATGAACACTGAAGCTTTCTTT
few	TRBV27	TRBD2	17	TRBJ2-7	CASSSPRYTSGGYEQYF	TGTGCCAGCAGTTCGCCGAGATACACTAGCGGGGGATACGAGCAGTACTTC
NA	TRBV6-6	TRBD1	15	TRBJ1-4	CASSYSGQGNEKLFF	TGTGCCAGCAGTTACTCCGGACAGGGGAATGAAAAACTGTTTTTT
once	TRBV19	TRBD1	15	TRBJ2-3	CASRGQGAGTDTQYF	TGTGCCAGTAGGGGACAGGGGGCGGGCACAGATACGCAGTATTTT
once	TRBV24-1	TRBD2	15	TRBJ2-3	CATSDSSGVTDTQYF	TGTGCCACCAGTGATTCTAGCGGGGTGACAGATACGCAGTATTTT
once	TRBV2	TRBD1	15	TRBJ1-2	CASSSMGQGGYGYTF	TGTGCCAGCAGTTCCATGGGACAGGGGGGCTATGGCTACACCTTC
NA	TRBV27	NA	16	TRBJ2-5	CASSRDQRAYQETQYF	TGTGCCAGCAGTCGTGACCAGCGGGCGTACCAAGAGACCCAGTACTTC
NA	TRBV7-8	NA	16	TRBJ1-4	CASSLKRGGSNEKLFF	TGTGCCAGCAGCTTAAAACGGGGGGGATCTAATGAAAAACTGTTTTTT
NA	TRBV28	NA	15	TRBJ2-3	CASSFGAQGTDTQYF	TGTGCCAGCAGTTTCGGCGCACAGGGCACAGATACGCAGTATTTT
NA	TRBV6-5	TRBD1	13	TRBJ1-4	CATQGALNEKLFF	TGTGCCACCCAGGGGGCGCTTAATGAAAAACTGTTTTTT
once	TRBV19	TRBD2	14	TRBJ2-3	CASSSGGAADTQYF	TGTGCCAGTAGTAGCGGGGGGGCCGCAGATACGCAGTATTTT
NA	TRBV13	NA	13	TRBJ1-2	CASSSTARGGYTF	TGTGCCAGCAGCTCCACTGCCAGGGGTGGCTACACCTTC
NA	TRBV5-5	NA	15	TRBJ2-2	CASSLYGGNTGELFF	TGTGCCAGCAGCTTGTATGGGGGCAACACCGGGGAGCTGTTTTTT
NA	TRBV19	TRBD1	14	TRBJ1-5	CASDPRGLNQPQHF	TGTGCCAGCGATCCCAGGGGGCTCAATCAGCCCCAGCATTTT
NA	TRBV21-1	NA	16	TRBJ2-1	CASSKAGLAPYNEQFF	TGTGCCAGCAGCAAAGCGGGCCTCGCCCCCTACAATGAGCAGTTCTTC
NA	TRBV2	NA	15	TRBJ2-1	CASVLSGSSYNEQFF	TGTGCCAGCGTCCTCAGCGGTAGCTCCTACAATGAGCAGTTCTTC